The entry below describes one TCR beta chain. Antigen unknown. Data came from immunoSEQ multiplex PCR; TCRdb stores just in-frame clones and leaves some out. The sample lists approximately 200,000 clones, around 80% occurring once. The CDR3 is made up of 12 amino acids. CDR1 is LNHDA, CDR2 SQIVND, per germline (reference sequence). Trimming left V 10 bases short and J 2 bases short, with 11 bases between. The data originate from a study of cytomegalovirus exposure and HLA in healthy donors. General observations from the study: TCR clusters originating in the first cohort tended to co-occur in the 120 validation repertoires, according to a later analysis.

The clonotype originates from a woman in her 30s in good health and CMV-seropositive. V and J are TRBV19 and TRBJ1-2, with D unresolved. Specimen: PBMCs. CDR3 residues: CATRVGNYGYTF. The CDR3, as DNA: TGTGCCACTAGAGTCGGGAACTATGGCTACACCTTC.